This T cell receptor beta chain originates from a study of cytomegalovirus exposure and HLA in healthy donors. As for the study in general: Inside one of the first data releases sat some 85 million unique TCRs taken from HLA-typed donors.

This clone was seen a few times. The target antigen is unknown. This CDR3 has 14 amino acids. The trim removed 6 bases at V and 5 bases at J, leaving 9 bases unmatched. From germline, CDR1 is MNHNY and CDR2 SVGAGI (reference sequence). Notes on the study in general: Rarity characterized most TCR sequences, yet some public TCRs appeared in many donors. Among the most significant clusters, several appeared linked to common viral pathogens in a later analysis. In vitro work confirmed that a few CMV-associated chains recognize CMV antigens.

The PCR used 60 Vbeta and 13 Jbeta primers. The repertoire was sequenced with immunoSEQ multiplex PCR; TCRdb's copy has only in-frame clones and lacks some. The sample holds 150,000 to 180,000 clones, 70% to 90% seen once. The TCR was taken from a woman between 18 and 29 years old in good health and CMV-seronegative. The gene calls are TRBV6-6 and TRBJ2-7, with TRBD2 matching over 8 bases. Sample: PBMCs. CDR3 bases: TGTGCCAGCAGATCGGGAGGGGATCTTGACGAGCAGTACTTC. Protein product: CASRSGGDLDEQYF.